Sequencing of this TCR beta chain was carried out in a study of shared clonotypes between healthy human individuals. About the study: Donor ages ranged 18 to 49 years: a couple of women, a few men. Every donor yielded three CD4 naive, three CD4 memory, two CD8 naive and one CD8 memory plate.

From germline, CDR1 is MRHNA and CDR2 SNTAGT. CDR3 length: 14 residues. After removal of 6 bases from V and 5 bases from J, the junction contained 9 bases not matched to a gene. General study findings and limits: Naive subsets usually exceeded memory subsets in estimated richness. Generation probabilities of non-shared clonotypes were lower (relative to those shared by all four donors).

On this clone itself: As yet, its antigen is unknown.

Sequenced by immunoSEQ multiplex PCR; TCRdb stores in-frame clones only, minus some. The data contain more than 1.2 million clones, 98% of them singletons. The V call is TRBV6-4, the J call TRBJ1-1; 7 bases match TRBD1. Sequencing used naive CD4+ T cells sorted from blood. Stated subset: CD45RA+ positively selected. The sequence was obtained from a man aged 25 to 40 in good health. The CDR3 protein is CASRANNRGTEAFF. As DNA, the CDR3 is TGTGCCAGCAGAGCCAATAACAGGGGTACTGAAGCTTTCTTT.